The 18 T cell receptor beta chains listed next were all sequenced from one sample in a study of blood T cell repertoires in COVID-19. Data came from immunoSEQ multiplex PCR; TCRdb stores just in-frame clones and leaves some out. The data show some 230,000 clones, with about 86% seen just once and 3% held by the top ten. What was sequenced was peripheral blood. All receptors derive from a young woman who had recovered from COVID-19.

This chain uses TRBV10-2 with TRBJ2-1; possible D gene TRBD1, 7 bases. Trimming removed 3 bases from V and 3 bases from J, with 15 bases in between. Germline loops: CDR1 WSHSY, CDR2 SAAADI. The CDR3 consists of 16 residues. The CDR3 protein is CASSDLSGGYYNEQFF. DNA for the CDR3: TGCGCCAGCAGTGACTTGTCAGGGGGGTACTACAATGAGCAGTTCTTC.

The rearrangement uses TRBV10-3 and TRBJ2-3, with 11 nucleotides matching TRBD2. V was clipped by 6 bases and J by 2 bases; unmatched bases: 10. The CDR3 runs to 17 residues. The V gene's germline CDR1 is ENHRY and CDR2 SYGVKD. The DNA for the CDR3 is TGTGCCATCAGGGGCAATAGCGGGAGGGCCCTCACAGATACGCAGTATTTT. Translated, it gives CAIRGNSGRALTDTQYF.

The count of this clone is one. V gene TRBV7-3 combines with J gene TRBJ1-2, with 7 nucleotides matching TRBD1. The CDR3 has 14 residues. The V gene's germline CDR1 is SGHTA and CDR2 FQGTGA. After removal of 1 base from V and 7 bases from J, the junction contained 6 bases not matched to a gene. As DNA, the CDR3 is TGTGCCAGCAGCTTAAATGTAGGGGGCCTTGGCTACACCTTC. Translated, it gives CASSLNVGGLGYTF.

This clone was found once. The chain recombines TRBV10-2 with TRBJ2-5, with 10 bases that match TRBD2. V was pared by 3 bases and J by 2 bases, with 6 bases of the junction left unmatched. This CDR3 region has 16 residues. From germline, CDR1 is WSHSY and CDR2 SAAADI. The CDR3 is CASSDTLTSGQETQYF. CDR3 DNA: TGCGCCAGCAGTGATACTTTGACTAGCGGGCAAGAGACCCAGTACTTC.

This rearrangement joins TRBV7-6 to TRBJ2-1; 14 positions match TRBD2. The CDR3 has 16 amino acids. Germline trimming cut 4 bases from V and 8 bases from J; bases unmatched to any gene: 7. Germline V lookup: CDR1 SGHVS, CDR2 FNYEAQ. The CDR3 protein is CASSSETSGRAHEQFF. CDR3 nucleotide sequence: TGTGCCAGCAGCTCGGAGACTAGCGGGAGGGCCCATGAGCAGTTCTTC.

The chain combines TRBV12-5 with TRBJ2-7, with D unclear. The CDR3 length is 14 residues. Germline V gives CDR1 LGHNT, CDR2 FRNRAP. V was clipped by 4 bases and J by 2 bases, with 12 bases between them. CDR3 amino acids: CASGSTRVAYEQYF. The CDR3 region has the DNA TGTGCTAGTGGTTCTACCCGGGTAGCCTACGAGCAGTACTTC.

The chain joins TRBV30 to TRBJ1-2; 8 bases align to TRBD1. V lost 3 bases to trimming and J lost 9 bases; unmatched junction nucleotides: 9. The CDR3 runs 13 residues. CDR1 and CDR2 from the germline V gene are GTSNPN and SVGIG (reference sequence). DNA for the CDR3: TGTGCCTGGAGAATAGGACAGGGAGCGAGCTACACCTTC. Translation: CAWRIGQGASYTF.

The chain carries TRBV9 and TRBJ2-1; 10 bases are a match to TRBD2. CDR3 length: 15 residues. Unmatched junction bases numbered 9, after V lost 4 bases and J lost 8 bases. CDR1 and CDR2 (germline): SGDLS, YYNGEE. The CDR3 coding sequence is TGTGCCAGCAGCCCCCTAGCGGGAGATGGGGATGAGCAGTTCTTC. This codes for CASSPLAGDGDEQFF. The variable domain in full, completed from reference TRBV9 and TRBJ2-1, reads DSGVTQTPKHLITATGQRVTLRCSPRSGDLSVYWYQQSLDQGLQFLIQYYNGEERAKGNILERFSAQQFPDLHSELNLSSLELGDSALYFCASSPLAGDGDEQFFGPGTRLTVL.

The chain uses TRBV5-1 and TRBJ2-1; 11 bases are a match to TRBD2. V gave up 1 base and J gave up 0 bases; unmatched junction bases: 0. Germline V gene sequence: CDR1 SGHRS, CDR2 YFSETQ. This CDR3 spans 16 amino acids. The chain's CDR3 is CASSLTSGSSYNEQFF. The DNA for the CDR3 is TGCGCCAGCAGCTTGACTAGCGGGAGCTCCTACAATGAGCAGTTCTTC.

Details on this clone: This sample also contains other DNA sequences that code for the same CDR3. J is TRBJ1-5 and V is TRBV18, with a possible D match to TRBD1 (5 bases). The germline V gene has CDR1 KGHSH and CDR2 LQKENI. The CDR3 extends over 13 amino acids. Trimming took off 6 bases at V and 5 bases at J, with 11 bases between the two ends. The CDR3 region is CASSQGADQPQHF. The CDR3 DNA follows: TGTGCCAGCTCCCAAGGGGCAGATCAGCCCCAGCATTTT.

The CDR3 here is CASSVTSSTYEQYF. CDR3 nucleotide sequence: TGTGCCAGTAGTGTGACTAGCAGCACCTACGAGCAGTACTTC. The chain recombines TRBV19 with TRBJ2-7; 7 nucleotides align to TRBD2. The germline V gene encodes CDR1 LNHDA and CDR2 SQIVND (reference sequence). The ends lost 5 bases at V and 2 bases at J; junction bases unmatched: 6. The CDR3 extends over 14 amino acids.

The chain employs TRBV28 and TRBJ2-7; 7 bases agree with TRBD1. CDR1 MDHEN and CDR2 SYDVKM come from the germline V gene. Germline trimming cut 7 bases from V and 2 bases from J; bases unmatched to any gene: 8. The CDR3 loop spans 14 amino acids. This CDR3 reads CASTSGQATYEQYF. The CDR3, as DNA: TGTGCCAGCACCTCCGGACAGGCCACCTACGAGCAGTACTTC. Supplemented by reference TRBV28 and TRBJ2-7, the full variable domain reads DVKVTQSSRYLVKRTGEKVFLECVQDMDHENMFWYRQDPGLGLRLIYFSYDVKMKEKGDIPEGYSVSREKKERFSLILESASTNQTSMYLCASTSGQATYEQYFGPGTRLTVT.

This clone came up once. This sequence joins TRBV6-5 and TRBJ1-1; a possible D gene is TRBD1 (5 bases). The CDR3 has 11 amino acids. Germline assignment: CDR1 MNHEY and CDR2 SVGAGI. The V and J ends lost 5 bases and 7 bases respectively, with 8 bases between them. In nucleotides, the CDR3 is TGTGCCAGCAGTATCGACAGTGAAGCTTTCTTT. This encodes CASSIDSEAFF.

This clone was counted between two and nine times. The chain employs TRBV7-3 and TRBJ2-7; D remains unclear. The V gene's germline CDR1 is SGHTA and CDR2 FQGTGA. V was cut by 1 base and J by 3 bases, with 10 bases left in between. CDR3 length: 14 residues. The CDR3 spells CASSLKERLYEQYF. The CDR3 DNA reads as TGTGCCAGCAGCTTAAAGGAACGACTCTACGAGCAGTACTTC.

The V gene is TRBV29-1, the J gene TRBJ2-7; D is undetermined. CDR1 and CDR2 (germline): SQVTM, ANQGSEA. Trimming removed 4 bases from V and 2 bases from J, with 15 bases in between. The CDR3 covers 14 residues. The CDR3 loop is CSVVSPRSAYEQYF. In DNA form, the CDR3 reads TGCAGCGTTGTTTCTCCCCGCAGCGCCTACGAGCAGTACTTC.

CDR3 amino acids: CASGLVGDRTGANEQFF. CDR3 sequence (DNA): TGTGCTAGTGGTTTGGTGGGTGACCGGACAGGGGCAAATGAGCAGTTCTTC. The chain links TRBV12-5 to TRBJ2-1; TRBD1 matches 9 bases. CDR3 size: 17 residues. Germline V gene lookup returns CDR1 LGHNT and CDR2 FRNRAP. J lost 7 bases, V lost 0 bases, and 10 bases had no gene match.

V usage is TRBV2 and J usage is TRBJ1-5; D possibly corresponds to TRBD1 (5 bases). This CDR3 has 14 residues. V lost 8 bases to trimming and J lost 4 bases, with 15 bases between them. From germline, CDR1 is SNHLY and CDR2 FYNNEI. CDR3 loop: CASHGAGLNQPQHF. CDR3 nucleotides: TGTGCCAGCCACGGGGCGGGGTTGAATCAGCCCCAGCATTTT.

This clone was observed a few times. The CDR3 DNA reads TGTGCCAGTAGTATAGAGGGCAGCCCCATAATGAACACTGAAGCTTTCTTT. The encoded protein is CASSIEGSPIMNTEAFF. The chain couples TRBV19 to TRBJ1-1; D not certain. The CDR3 runs 17 residues. V dropped 0 bases and J dropped 0 bases, with 14 bases sitting between them. The germline V gene has CDR1 LNHDA and CDR2 SQIVND (reference sequence).